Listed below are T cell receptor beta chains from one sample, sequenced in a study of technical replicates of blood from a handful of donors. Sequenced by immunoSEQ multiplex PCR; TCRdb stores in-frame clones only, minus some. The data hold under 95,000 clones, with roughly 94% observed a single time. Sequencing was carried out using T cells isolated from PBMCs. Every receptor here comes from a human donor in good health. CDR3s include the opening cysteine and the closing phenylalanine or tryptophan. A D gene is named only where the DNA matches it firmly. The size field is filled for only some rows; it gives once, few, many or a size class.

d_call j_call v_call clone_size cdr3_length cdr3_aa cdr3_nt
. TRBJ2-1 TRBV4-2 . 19 CASSLQAYQRAVSYNEQFF TGTGCCAGCAGCCTACAAGCCTACCAGCGGGCGGTCTCCTACAATGAGCAGTTCTTC
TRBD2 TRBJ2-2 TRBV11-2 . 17 CASSLSLAGGNTGELFF TGTGCCAGCAGCTTATCCCTAGCGGGGGGCAACACCGGGGAGCTGTTTTTT
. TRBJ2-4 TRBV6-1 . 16 CASSEVLTLAKNIQYF TGTGCCAGCAGTGAAGTTCTAACCCTAGCCAAAAACATTCAGTACTTC
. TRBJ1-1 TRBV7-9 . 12 CASSYQDFEAFF TGTGCCAGCAGCTACCAGGACTTCGAAGCTTTCTTT
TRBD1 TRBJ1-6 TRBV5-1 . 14 CASSLTDRDSPLHF TGCGCCAGCAGCCTAACGGACAGGGATTCACCCCTCCACTTT
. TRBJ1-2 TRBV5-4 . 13 CASSLDRDYGYTF TGTGCCAGCAGCTTGGACAGGGACTATGGCTACACCTTC
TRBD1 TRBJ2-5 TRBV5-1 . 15 CASSNLAGGGETQYF TGCGCCAGCAGCAACCTGGCAGGGGGTGGAGAGACCCAGTACTTC
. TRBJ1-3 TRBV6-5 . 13 CASNTGAGNTIYF TGTGCCTCCAACACGGGAGCCGGAAACACCATATATTTT
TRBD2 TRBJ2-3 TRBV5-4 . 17 CASFQRLAGTSTDTQYF TGTGCCAGCTTCCAGAGACTAGCGGGGACTAGCACAGATACGCAGTATTTT
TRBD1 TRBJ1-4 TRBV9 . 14 CASSGQGINEKLFF TGTGCCAGCAGCGGACAGGGGATTAATGAAAAACTGTTTTTT
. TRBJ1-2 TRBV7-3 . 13 CASSFGGANGYTF TGTGCCAGCAGCTTCGGGGGGGCTAATGGCTACACCTTC
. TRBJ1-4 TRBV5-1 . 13 CASSLGGDEKLFF TGCGCCAGCAGCCTAGGAGGGGATGAAAAACTGTTTTTT
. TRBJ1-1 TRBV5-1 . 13 CASSSAMGTEAFF TGCGCCAGCAGCTCAGCGATGGGCACTGAAGCTTTCTTT
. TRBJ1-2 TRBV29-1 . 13 CSVIGGALDGYTF TGCAGCGTTATTGGAGGGGCGTTGGATGGCTACACCTTC
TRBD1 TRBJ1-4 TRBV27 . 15 CASSRMTGANEKLFF TGTGCCAGCAGCCGAATGACAGGGGCAAATGAAAAACTGTTTTTT
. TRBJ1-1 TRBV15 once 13 CATSRVAETEAFF TGTGCCACCAGCAGAGTAGCGGAAACTGAAGCTTTCTTT
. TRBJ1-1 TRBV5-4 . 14 CASSLGWGDTEAFF TGTGCCAGCAGCTTGGGTTGGGGGGACACTGAAGCTTTCTTT
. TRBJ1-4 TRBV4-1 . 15 CASSQSAKKDEKLFF TGCGCCAGCAGCCAAAGCGCAAAAAAGGATGAAAAACTGTTTTTT
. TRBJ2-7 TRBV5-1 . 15 CASSLALGRGYEQYF TGCGCCAGCAGCTTGGCCTTGGGCAGGGGCTACGAGCAGTACTTC
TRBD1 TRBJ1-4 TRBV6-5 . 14 CASSRDRGKKKLFF TGTGCCAGCAGTCGGGACAGGGGAAAGAAAAAACTGTTTTTT
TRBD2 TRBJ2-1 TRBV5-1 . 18 CASSLGTSGGARWNEQFF TGCGCCAGCAGCTTGGGAACTAGCGGGGGGGCACGGTGGAATGAGCAGTTCTTC
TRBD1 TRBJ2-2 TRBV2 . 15 CASRRDSANTGELFF TGTGCCAGCAGGAGGGACAGCGCGAACACCGGGGAGCTGTTTTTT
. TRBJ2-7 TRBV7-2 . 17 CASSLVGVIARAYEQYF TGTGCCAGCAGCTTAGTTGGGGTGATAGCGCGGGCCTACGAGCAGTACTTC
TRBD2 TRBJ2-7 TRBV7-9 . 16 CASSLGEGSPYYEQYF TGTGCCAGCAGCTTAGGGGAGGGGAGCCCTTACTACGAGCAGTACTTC
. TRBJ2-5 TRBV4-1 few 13 CASSPESQETQYF TGCGCCAGCAGCCCCGAGAGCCAAGAGACCCAGTACTTC
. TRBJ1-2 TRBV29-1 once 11 CSVPRRGGYTF TGCAGCGTACCCAGACGGGGAGGCTACACCTTC
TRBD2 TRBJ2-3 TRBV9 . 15 CASSLTSGSTDTQYF TGTGCCAGCAGCCTGACTAGCGGGAGCACAGATACGCAGTATTTT